Reported below is one TCR beta chain. Its antigen is unknown. This sample stems from a study of T cell repertoires in cytomegalovirus infection. Study background: CMV infection plus the matching HLA type was flagged by public TCR beta signatures.

TCRdb ran MiXCR on the reads and lists one entry per CDR3 protein. The top ten hold around a sixth of the sample, which has about 230,000 distinct CDR3 sequences, 22% seen once. Study-level points and caveats: Totalled public TCR beta family frequency picked out people who carried CMV plus the relevant HLA.

The TCR was taken from a human donor in good health (CMV status not recorded). Some clones in this sample may be carry-over from other donors' samples. Sequenced material: CD8+ T cells from PBMCs.

The CDR3 DNA reads as TGTGCCAGCAGCTTCGCAGGGGAGACTGAAGCTTTCTTT. It is translated as CASSFAGETEAFF. The chain carries TRBV7-9 and TRBJ1-1; tentatively, D is TRBD1 (6 bases). Germline V lookup: CDR1 SEHNR, CDR2 FQNEAQ (reference sequence). Trimming cost V 3 bases and J 5 bases, with 10 bases left between them. The CDR3 is 13 amino acids.